This paragraph reports one TCR beta chain. The antigen is unknown. These data come from a study of CD4 T cells in relation to SARS-CoV-2 and coronaviruses. The overall study: Crossreactive spike epitopes shared across donors were mapped to their HLA restriction.

Findings and limits, study-wide: Compared with monoreactive clones, crossreactive clones showed significantly weaker SARS-CoV-2 expansion.

Before the COVID-19 pandemic, during about 2010-2018, CD4+ T cells were taken from unexposed donors. CD4+ T cells were isolated from the cells after more than nine days of culture. This CDR3 is built from 12 residues. Trimming removed 1 base at V and 8 bases at J, with 6 bases between. Looked up from germline, CDR1 is LGHDT and CDR2 is YNNKEL (reference sequence). The table came from immunoSEQ multiplex PCR; TCRdb's copy has only in-frame clones and leaves some out. The sample holds tens of thousands of clones, around 80% seen once. Sequencing input: CD4+ T cells from PBMCs, cultured in vitro. This TCR derives from a human donor in good health. The V call is TRBV3-1 (or the pseudogene TRBV3-2), the J call TRBJ1-5; no clear D gene. The CDR3 region is CASSQGLEPQHF. Here the CDR3 DNA reads TGTGCCAGCAGCCAAGGGTTGGAGCCCCAGCATTTT.